The 18 T cell receptor beta chains below come from one sample, sequenced in a study of CD8 T cells in ankylosing spondylitis. TCRdb used MiXCR to reprocess the 5' RACE reads, holding one entry per CDR3 protein. The data show approximately 350,000 distinct CDR3 sequences, with about 20% seen just once and 13% held by the top ten. Sequences were obtained from blood, either unsorted or a sorted T cell fraction (not recorded which). Receptors originate from a male donor with ankylosing spondylitis or in good health (not recorded which).

There are a few counts of this clonotype. The CDR3 DNA sequence: TGTGCCAGCAGCGAGAAAGGACTTGTCTCCTACGAGCAGTACTTC. This translates into CASSEKGLVSYEQYF. V is TRBV9 and J is TRBJ2-7, with D maybe TRBD2 (5 bases). Trimming left V 3 bases short and J 0 bases short, with 13 bases between. The CDR3 totals 15 residues. In germline, CDR1 is SGDLS, CDR2 YYNGEE. Looking up the rest from reference TRBV9 and TRBJ2-7 gives the full variable domain: DSGVTQTPKHLITATGQRVTLRCSPRSGDLSVYWYQQSLDQGLQFLIQYYNGEERAKGNILERFSAQQFPDLHSELNLSSLELGDSALYFCASSEKGLVSYEQYFGPGTRLTVT.

Worth noting for this clonotype: Its ends do not fully match the called genes, so a read error is possible. J is TRBJ2-7 and V is TRBV5-1; D might be TRBD2 (5 bases). CDR3 length equals 13 residues. Germline CDR1 and CDR2: SGHRS and YFSETQ. Here the CDR3 reads CASSPSSSHEQYF. CDR3 DNA: TGCGCCAGCAGCCCTTCTAGCTCCCACGAGCAGTACTTC.

The rearrangement uses TRBV7-2 and TRBJ2-1; weak D call: TRBD2 (6 bases). The CDR3 has 16 residues. V shed 4 bases and J shed 1 base, with 14 bases lying between them. Looked up from germline, CDR1 is SGHTA and CDR2 is FQGNSA. This CDR3 is CASSSGFGGSYNEQFF. The CDR3 DNA follows: TGTGCCAGCAGCTCGGGATTCGGGGGATCCTACAATGAGCAGTTCTTC. The variable domain in full, completed from reference TRBV7-2 and TRBJ2-1, reads GAGVSQSPSNKVTEKGKDVELRCDPISGHTALYWYRQSLGQGLEFLIYFQGNSAPDKSGLPSDRFSAERTGGSVSTLTIQRTQQEDSAVYLCASSSGFGGSYNEQFFGPGTRLTVL.

The rearrangement joins TRBV28 to TRBJ2-1; 8 bases match TRBD2. V dropped 6 bases and J dropped 6; count of bases not matched to a gene: 16. Germline CDR1 and CDR2: MDHEN and SYDVKM. The CDR3 is 17 residues long. The CDR3 coding sequence is TGTGCCAGCAGCCGACGGCAGGGGCGGGGGGCTAGCAATGAGCAGTTCTTC. Its protein is CASSRRQGRGASNEQFF.

This clonotype appeared a few times. The chain links TRBV6-1 to TRBJ2-2; TRBD1 agrees at 7 bases. The germline V gene has CDR1 MNHNS and CDR2 SASEGT. CDR3 length: 14 amino acids. The V and J ends lost 8 bases and 6 bases, in that order; junction bases with no gene match: 9. This CDR3 reads CASSGTARSGELFF. CDR3 sequence (DNA): TGTGCCAGCTCCGGGACAGCAAGGTCCGGGGAGCTGTTTTTT.

This clonotype came up a few times. The gene calls are TRBV10-3 and TRBJ2-7; 9 positions agree with TRBD1. Germline loops: CDR1 ENHRY, CDR2 SYGVKD. There are 16 residues in the CDR3. V lost 2 bases, J lost 4 bases, and 9 bases stayed unmatched. The CDR3 spells CAISELGDRVGYEQYF. The CDR3 bases are TGTGCCATCAGTGAGCTTGGGGACAGGGTAGGATACGAGCAGTACTTC.

This clonotype was seen only a few times. The CDR3 DNA sequence: TGTGCCATCAGTGAGCGACTAAATGGCGAGACCCAGTACTTC. This translates into CAISERLNGETQYF. The chain combines TRBV10-3 with TRBJ2-5; a possible D gene is TRBD2 (5 bases). The CDR3 has 14 residues. Germline lookup yields CDR1 ENHRY and CDR2 SYGVKD. V lost 2 bases and J lost 5, with 12 bases in between.

This clonotype was detected only a few times. The chain links TRBV20-1 to TRBJ2-7; D perhaps matches TRBD2 (7 bases). V gave up 0 bases and J gave up 2 bases, with 11 bases separating them. Germline V lookup: CDR1 DFQATT, CDR2 SNEGSKA (reference sequence). The CDR3 has 14 residues. The DNA for the CDR3 is TGCAGTGCTAGAGATCCCGGGGGGCCCTACGAGCAGTACTTC. Its translation is CSARDPGGPYEQYF.

V usage is TRBV27 and J usage is TRBJ2-7, with 8 bases identical to TRBD1. With 8 bases clipped from V and 5 bases from J, the junction kept 11 bases outside the gene matches. Germline assignment: CDR1 MNHEY and CDR2 SMNVEV (reference sequence). The CDR3 spans 14 residues. Here the CDR3 reads CASSPDRDWDEQYF. CDR3 DNA: TGTGCCAGCTCCCCGGACAGGGATTGGGACGAGCAGTACTTC.

This chain joins TRBV6-5 and TRBJ2-6, with D uncertain. Trimming left V 0 bases short and J 0 bases short, with 9 bases between. The CDR3 sequence is 17 residues long. Germline CDR1 MNHEY, CDR2 SVGAGI. The CDR3 nucleotides are TGTGCCAGCAGTTACTCCTCTGAGCTCTCTGGGGCCAACGTCCTGACTTTC. Encoded protein: CASSYSSELSGANVLTF.

The genes are TRBV4-1 and TRBJ2-1; TRBD1 aligns across 8 bases. In germline, CDR1 is MGHRA, CDR2 YSYEKL. Trimming took 2 bases from V and 12 from J; bases not matched to a gene: 3. The CDR3 runs to 12 residues. The CDR3 protein is CASSQLDRGQFF. CDR3 DNA: TGCGCCAGCAGCCAATTAGACAGGGGGCAGTTCTTC.

The chain recombines TRBV27 with TRBJ2-7; D is perhaps TRBD1 (5 bases). Germline CDR1 reads MNHEY; CDR2 reads SMNVEV (reference sequence). Trimming pared 7 bases from V and 5 bases from J, leaving 12 bases between. This CDR3 has 12 residues. The DNA for the CDR3 is TGTGCCAGCAACCTTCCAGGGAACGAGCAGTACTTC. The encoded protein is CASNLPGNEQYF.

The chain combines TRBV29-1 with TRBJ2-5; TRBD2 matches at 13 bases. CDR1 and CDR2 (germline): SQVTM, ANQGSEA. J lost 5 bases, V lost 3 bases, and 6 bases had no gene match. The CDR3 extends over 15 amino acids. This chain's CDR3 is CSVDGGLAGWETQYF. DNA for the CDR3: TGCAGCGTTGACGGGGGACTAGCGGGGTGGGAGACCCAGTACTTC.

This clonotype showed up just a few times. The rearrangement links TRBV12-3 or TRBV12-4 to TRBJ2-1; D unclear. V lost 8 bases, J lost 10 bases, and 12 bases lay in between. This CDR3 is 11 amino acids long. DNA of the CDR3: TGTGCCAGCCGCGAAGGGCGGGAGCAGTTCTTC. The encoded protein is CASREGREQFF.

The chain couples TRBV4-1 to TRBJ2-5, with TRBD2 matching 7 bases. After removal of 1 base from V and 0 bases from J, the junction contained 5 bases not matched to a gene. Looked up from germline, CDR1 is MGHRA and CDR2 is YSYEKL. This CDR3 region has 16 residues. CDR3 in DNA: TGCGCCAGCAGCCAAGCCCTTGGGGGGGACCAAGAGACCCAGTACTTC. As protein: CASSQALGGDQETQYF.

CDR3 region: CASGDHEGQETQYF. The CDR3 bases are TGTGCCAGCGGGGACCACGAGGGGCAAGAGACCCAGTACTTC. The chain links TRBV12-3 or TRBV12-4 to TRBJ2-5; either TRBD1 or TRBD2 may fit D (5 bases each). This CDR3 has 14 amino acids. The ends were cut back, 8 bases at V and 2 bases at J, with 15 bases in the middle.

This clonotype was counted between two and nine times. V is TRBV2 and J is TRBJ2-1; D call uncertain. Trimming cost V 0 bases and J 7 bases, with 7 bases left between them. Germline V gene sequence: CDR1 SNHLY, CDR2 FYNNEI. The CDR3 is 13 residues long. The CDR3 spells CASSEAGQNEQFF. In DNA, the CDR3 is TGTGCCAGCAGTGAAGCTGGCCAGAATGAGCAGTTCTTC. Full variable domain (remainder filled in from reference TRBV2 and TRBJ2-1): EPEVTQTPSHQVTQMGQEVILRCVPISNHLYFYWYRQILGQKVEFLVSFYNNEISEKSEIFDDQFSVERPDGSNFTLKIRSTKLEDSAMYFCASSEAGQNEQFFGPGTRLTVL.

This chain connects TRBV20-1 to TRBJ2-1; 9 bases align to TRBD1. The CDR3 consists of 15 residues. CDR1 is DFQATT and CDR2 is SNEGSKA in the germline V gene (reference sequence). The ends lost 0 bases at V and 9 bases at J; junction bases unmatched: 9. This CDR3 reads CSARDEGQGSSEQFF. As DNA, the CDR3 is TGCAGTGCTAGAGATGAGGGACAGGGTAGTAGTGAGCAGTTCTTC.